A selection of T cell receptor beta chains follows, all from one sample in a study of PD-L1 blockade in urothelial cancer. Measured with immunoSEQ multiplex PCR; TCRdb has only the in-frame clones, and not every one. The sample carries 35,000 to 45,000 clones, approximately 77% recorded once. The sequencing used PBMCs, collected around atezolizumab (anti-PD-L1) treatment. The receptors were gathered from a man aged 70 or older with urothelial cancer. Each CDR3 is given with its conserved first and last residue. The D gene is left open where the match is weak. The listing skips clone size in some rows; elsewhere it reads once, few, many or a size class.

>.|TRBJ1-5|TRBV7-2|TRBD1
TGTGCCAGCAGTTTCGGGGACAGGGGAAGCTCTCAGCCCCAGCATTTT
CASSFGDRGSSQPQHF
>.|TRBJ2-1|TRBV6-1|TRBD2
TGTGCCAGCAGTGTAAAAACCTTGGGACTAGCGGGAGTAGCGAATGAGCAGTTCTTC
CASSVKTLGLAGVANEQFF
>few|TRBJ1-5|TRBV6-6|TRBD1
TGTGCCAGCGGGACAGGGGGGTATCAGCCCCAGCATTTT
CASGTGGYQPQHF
>.|TRBJ2-7|TRBV7-9|TRBD2
TGTGCCAGCAGCTTAGCGCCTAGCGGGCCATGGGCCTACGAGCAGTACTTC
CASSLAPSGPWAYEQYF
>.|TRBJ2-1|TRBV5-1|TRBD2
TGCGCCAGCAGCTTTGGGGGAAAAGCGGGAGGTTCCTACAATGAGCAGTTCTTC
CASSFGGKAGGSYNEQFF
>.|TRBJ2-1|TRBV7-8|.
TGTGCCAGCAGCTTAACAGGGATGGTGAATGAGCAGTTCTTC
CASSLTGMVNEQFF
>.|TRBJ1-2|TRBV15|.
TGTGCCACCAGCAGAGATCGGGGGAACTATGGCTACACCTTC
CATSRDRGNYGYTF
>.|TRBJ1-1|TRBV6-5|.
TGTGCCAGCAGTTGGGGGGGCACGAACACTGAAGCTTTCTTT
CASSWGGTNTEAFF
>.|TRBJ2-2|TRBV5-6|.
TGTGCCAGCAGCTCGTTTCGGGGAGAGGCCGGGGAGCTGTTTTTT
CASSSFRGEAGELFF
>.|TRBJ1-2|TRBV7-8|.
TGTGCCAGCAGCTTCCAGGGGACGAGCTATGGCTACACCTTC
CASSFQGTSYGYTF
>few|TRBJ1-1|TRBV30|TRBD1
TGTGCCTGGGCCGCTGACAGGGGCTGGACTGAAGCTTTCTTT
CAWAADRGWTEAFF
>few|TRBJ2-1|TRBV5-1|TRBD2
TGCGCCAGCAGCCTCGACACCCCGCAAGCGGGAGGCCCCTTCTACAATGAGCAGTTCTTC
CASSLDTPQAGGPFYNEQFF
>.|TRBJ2-3|TRBV4-2|TRBD2
TGTGCCAGCAGCGAAGCGAGTCTAGCGGGAGGGGGCGATACGCAGTATTTT
CASSEASLAGGGDTQYF
>.|TRBJ1-2|TRBV4-2|.
TGTGCCAGCAGCCAAGTAACGGCGACATCAGGGCATGGCTACACCTTC
CASSQVTATSGHGYTF
>.|TRBJ1-2|TRBV11-2|TRBD1
TGTGCCAGCAGCTCCAAGGACAGGGGGGCTAACTATGGCTACACCTTC
CASSSKDRGANYGYTF
>.|TRBJ2-1|TRBV5-1|TRBD2
TGCGCCAGCAGCTTGTTGAGCGGGAGCCACAATGAGCAGTTCTTC
CASSLLSGSHNEQFF